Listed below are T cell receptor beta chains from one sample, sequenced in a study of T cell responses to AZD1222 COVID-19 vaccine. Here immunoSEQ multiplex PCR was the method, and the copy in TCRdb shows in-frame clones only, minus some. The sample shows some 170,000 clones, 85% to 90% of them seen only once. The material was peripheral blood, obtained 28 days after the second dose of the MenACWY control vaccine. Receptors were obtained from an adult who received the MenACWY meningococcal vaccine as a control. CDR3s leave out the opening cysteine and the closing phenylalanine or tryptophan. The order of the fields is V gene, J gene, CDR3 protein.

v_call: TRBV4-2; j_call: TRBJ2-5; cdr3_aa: ASSPLGEGPETQY
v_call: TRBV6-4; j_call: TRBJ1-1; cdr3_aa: ASSPQGSSTEAF
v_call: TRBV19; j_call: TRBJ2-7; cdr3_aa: ASSSRGLPSAEQY
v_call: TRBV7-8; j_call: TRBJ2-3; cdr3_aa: ASSLATVGDSGADTQY
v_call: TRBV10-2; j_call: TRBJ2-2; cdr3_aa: ASSETSGGGLF
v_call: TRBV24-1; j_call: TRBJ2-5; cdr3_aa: ATSDPQETQY
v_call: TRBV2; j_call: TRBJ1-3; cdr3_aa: ASSAIAGPSGNTIY
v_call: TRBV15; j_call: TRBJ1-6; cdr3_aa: ATARDRVISPLH
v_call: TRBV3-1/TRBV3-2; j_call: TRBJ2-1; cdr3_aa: ASSQGDGRAGEQF
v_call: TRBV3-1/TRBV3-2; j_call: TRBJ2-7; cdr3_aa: ASSQDWGDSGRNSYEQY
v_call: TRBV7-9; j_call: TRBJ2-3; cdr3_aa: ASSTTGGADTQY
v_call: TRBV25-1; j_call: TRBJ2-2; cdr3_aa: ASNDRVTGELF
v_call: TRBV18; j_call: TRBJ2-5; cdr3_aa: ASSPIYSRERETQY
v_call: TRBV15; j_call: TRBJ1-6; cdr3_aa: ATSPGDRDNSPLH
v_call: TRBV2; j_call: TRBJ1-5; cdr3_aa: ASSDRGLNQPQH
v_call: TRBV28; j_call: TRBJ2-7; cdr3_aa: ASRLTSGTSYEQY